Given below is one T cell receptor (beta chain) in context. Its matching antigen is unknown. Germline CDR1 and CDR2: MNHEY and SMNVEV (reference sequence). This CDR3 has 14 amino acids. Deletions cut 6 bases from V and 0 bases from J, with 11 bases between. This specimen belongs to a study of human T cells and chemical hapten exposure. Broader study findings: Donors in the study had alopecia, meaning their immune response may differ from healthy people's. Versus controls, significantly more large CDR3 similarity clusters arose from expanded TCRs.

The time point: patch test 2, 6 weeks after DPC sensitization. Treatment: therapeutic diphenylcyclopropenone sensitization with weekly scalp DPC. Unfractionated whole blood served as the source for total RNA extraction. TCRdb fed the RACE reads into MiXCR, producing one record per CDR3 protein. Found here are about 140,000 distinct CDR3 sequences, approximately 10% of them singletons; the top ten hold around 1.4%. The chain couples TRBV27 to TRBJ1-1; no clear D. This TCR was sampled from a woman aged 50 to 60 with alopecia areata. Some clones in this sample may be carry-over from other donors' samples. Here the sequenced sample was whole blood, taken in connection with sensitization to the hapten diphenylcyclopropenone (DPC). The CDR3 is CASSPQRVNTEAFF. The CDR3 bases are TGTGCCAGCAGCCCTCAACGCGTGAACACTGAAGCTTTCTTT.